This TCR beta chain originates from a study of response to subunit inactivated influenza vaccine. To note about this clonotype: Its antigen is currently unknown.

TCRdb ran MiXCR on the RT-PCR reads and lists one entry per CDR3 protein. The sample has roughly 500,000 distinct CDR3 sequences; 16% are singletons. The CDR3 consists of 17 residues. V dropped 5 bases and J dropped 0 bases, with 17 bases sitting between them. The germline gives CDR1 SGHTA, CDR2 FQGNSA. Study observations and caveats: The authors proposed limited new T cell recruitment per seasonal influenza vaccination.

This clonotype was sampled from a man between 45 and 75 years old who received an inactivated influenza vaccine. The sample consisted of CD4+ T cells sorted from PBMCs, taken less than 30 months after vaccination. The chain uses TRBV7-2 and TRBJ2-1, with a possible D match to TRBD2 (5 bases). This CDR3 is CASSPREAPSSYNEQFF. The CDR3, as DNA: TGTGCCAGCAGCCCCCGGGAAGCGCCGAGCTCCTACAATGAGCAGTTCTTC.